Shown below are 24 T cell receptor beta chains from a single sample sequenced in a study of cytomegalovirus exposure and HLA in healthy donors. Both 60 Vbeta primers and 13 Jbeta primers went into the PCR. Here immunoSEQ multiplex PCR was the method, and the copy in TCRdb shows in-frame clones only, minus some. This listing includes some 70,000 clones. The sequenced sample consisted of PBMCs. These receptor sequences come from a man in his forties in good health and CMV-seronegative.

The chain has TRBV28 and TRBJ1-4; D remains unclear. V shed 0 bases and J shed 5 bases, with 16 bases lying between them. Germline loops: CDR1 MDHEN, CDR2 SYDVKM. The CDR3 has 17 amino acids. The CDR3 spells CASSLWPDGSQNEKLFF. CDR3 bases: TGTGCCAGCAGTTTATGGCCGGATGGTAGCCAGAATGAAAAACTGTTTTTT.

V gene TRBV5-1 combines with J gene TRBJ2-3, with D possibly matching TRBD2 (5 bases). Looked up from germline, CDR1 is SGHRS and CDR2 is YFSETQ. V lost 3 bases and J 5 bases, leaving 13 bases between the germline ends. The CDR3 is 14 residues long. As DNA, the CDR3 is TGCGCCAGCAGCTCGCCGGAGGCGGGAGATACGCAGTATTTT. Its translation is CASSSPEAGDTQYF.

The CDR3 DNA is TGCAGCGTTGAAAGGAGCCTGAACACTGAAGCTTTCTTT. Translated: CSVERSLNTEAFF. This chain connects TRBV29-1 to TRBJ1-1; D unclear. Germline values: CDR1 SQVTM, CDR2 ANQGSEA. V gave up 2 bases and J gave up 0 bases, with 7 bases separating them. The CDR3 consists of 13 residues.

The chain joins TRBV15 to TRBJ2-7; no definite D call. The CDR3 consists of 13 residues. The V gene lost 0 bases and the J gene lost 1 base, with 4 bases spanning the gap. From germline, CDR1 is LNHNV and CDR2 YYDKDF (reference sequence). The CDR3 protein is CATSRDRSYEQYF. The DNA of the CDR3 is TGTGCCACCAGCAGAGACAGGTCCTACGAGCAGTACTTC.

V is TRBV2 and J is TRBJ2-1; 9 bases agree with TRBD1. CDR1 is SNHLY and CDR2 is FYNNEI in the germline V gene. Germline trimming cut 9 bases from V and 6 bases from J; bases unmatched to any gene: 9. This CDR3 is built from 14 residues. The CDR3 is CASLTGTGSNEQFF. CDR3 bases: TGTGCCAGTCTGACCGGGACAGGGTCCAATGAGCAGTTCTTC.

With respect to this clone: Sequence at one end of the junction differs from germline and may be a read error. V usage is TRBV13 and J usage is TRBJ2-2; TRBD2 matches 8 bases. Germline loops: CDR1 PRHDT, CDR2 FYEKMQ (reference sequence). The CDR3 runs 16 residues. CDR3 nucleotide sequence: TGTGCCAGCAGCTTTGCCCGGGAGGGCCTCACCGGGGAGATGTTTTTT. Its protein product is CASSFAREGLTGEMFF.

The rearrangement joins TRBV27 to TRBJ1-1; 7 bases fit TRBD1. Germline-derived CDR1 and CDR2 are MNHEY and SMNVEV (reference sequence). The length of the CDR3 is 15 residues. V trimming: 6 bases; J trimming: 1 base; junction bases outside the gene matches: 8. This chain's CDR3 is CASRYSGQANTEAFF. The CDR3 DNA is TGTGCCAGCAGATACTCTGGACAGGCGAACACTGAAGCTTTCTTT.

The chain combines TRBV9 with TRBJ2-1, with D perhaps TRBD1 (5 bases). Germline CDR1 reads SGDLS; CDR2 reads YYNGEE. This CDR3 region has 14 residues. Trimming stripped 0 bases from V and 9 bases from J, with 13 bases between. CDR3: CASSVEGQGAEQFF. CDR3 sequence (DNA): TGTGCCAGCAGCGTAGAGGGCCAAGGGGCTGAGCAGTTCTTC.

The chain carries TRBV7-9 and TRBJ2-7; D possibly corresponds to TRBD2 (7 bases). The germline V gene has CDR1 SEHNR and CDR2 FQNEAQ (reference sequence). V was trimmed by 3 bases and J by 5 bases, leaving 14 bases between them. There are 14 residues in the CDR3. The CDR3 nucleotides read TGTGCCAGCAGCTTGGGGGGGCAAGCCCACGAGCAGTACTTC. Translation gives CASSLGGQAHEQYF.

The V call is TRBV19, the J call TRBJ1-2, with 7 bases identical to TRBD1. V dropped 5 bases and J dropped 0; count of bases not matched to a gene: 3. Germline V lookup: CDR1 LNHDA, CDR2 SQIVND (reference sequence). This CDR3 contains 14 residues. This CDR3 is CASSPGTANYGYTF. CDR3 DNA: TGTGCCAGTAGTCCCGGGACAGCTAACTATGGCTACACCTTC.

The CDR3 DNA is TGTGCCAGCAGGCCGGGGGGGGCGGACACCGGGGAGCTGTTTTTT. This sequence encodes CASRPGGADTGELFF. The J gene is TRBJ2-2, the V gene TRBV2; 8 nucleotides match TRBD2. Germline CDR1 and CDR2: SNHLY and FYNNEI. V trimming: 6 bases; J trimming: 3 bases; junction bases outside the gene matches: 6. CDR3 length: 15 amino acids.

V and J are TRBV5-6 and TRBJ2-3, with 7 positions matching TRBD2. This CDR3 spans 14 amino acids. Looked up from germline, CDR1 is SGHDT and CDR2 is YYEEEE. V shed 3 bases, J shed 4 bases, and the junction held 5 bases outside the gene matches. The CDR3 nucleotides read TGTGCCAGCAGCTCCACTAGCGACTCAGATACGCAGTATTTT. Translation gives CASSSTSDSDTQYF.

This chain links TRBV7-9 with TRBJ2-3; 8 bases are a match to TRBD1. The CDR3 spans 13 residues. Germline CDR1 and CDR2: SEHNR and FQNEAQ (reference sequence). V lost 10 bases to trimming and J lost 0 bases; unmatched junction nucleotides: 3. In DNA form, the CDR3 reads TGTGCCACCGACAGGGGTAGCACAGATACGCAGTATTTT. Amino acid sequence: CATDRGSTDTQYF.

This chain links TRBV11-3 with TRBJ2-3; maybe TRBD2 (6 bases). The germline V and J ends were trimmed by 5 bases and 4 bases, with 22 bases remaining between them. CDR1 and CDR2 from the germline V gene are SGHNT and YENEEA. The CDR3 contains 17 residues. CDR3 amino acids: CASSGRQGGVGSDTQYF. CDR3 bases: TGTGCCAGCAGCGGCCGACAAGGAGGGGTCGGTTCAGATACGCAGTATTTT.

The chain carries TRBV5-1 and TRBJ2-5, with D uncertain. Germline V CDR1 and CDR2: SGHRS, YFSETQ. The V gene lost 2 bases and the J gene lost 1 base, with 12 bases spanning the gap. This CDR3 has 15 amino acids. The DNA for the CDR3 is TGCGCCAGCAGCTTATTAGCTAGAGGCCAAGAGACCCAGTACTTC. Translating it yields CASSLLARGQETQYF.

CDR3 sequence reads: CASSQGVGTGELFF. CDR3 nucleotide sequence: TGCGCCAGCAGCCAAGGTGTCGGCACCGGGGAGCTGTTTTTT. The chain has TRBV4-3 and TRBJ2-2; no reliable D call. The V end was cut by 1 base, the J end by 4 bases, with 7 bases between. CDR1 and CDR2 from the germline V gene are LGHNA and YSLEER. The CDR3 runs to 14 residues.

The rearrangement links TRBV7-2 to TRBJ2-5; 9 bases fit TRBD2. Germline V CDR1 and CDR2: SGHTA, FQGNSA. The junction had 17 bases not matched to a gene; V was cut back by 5 bases and J by 10 bases. This CDR3 contains 16 residues. The CDR3 loop is CASSEQALAGPGGQYF. DNA of the CDR3: TGTGCCAGCAGCGAACAGGCACTAGCGGGTCCCGGCGGCCAGTACTTC.

V usage is TRBV6-5 and J usage is TRBJ2-2; D may be TRBD2 (5 bases). V lost 10 bases, J lost 6 bases, and 15 bases lay in between. This CDR3 comprises 13 residues. Germline loops: CDR1 MNHEY, CDR2 SVGAGI. CDR3 loop: CATGQDSAGELFF. In DNA, the CDR3 is TGTGCCACCGGCCAGGACTCCGCCGGGGAGCTGTTTTTT.

The chain couples TRBV30 to TRBJ1-2; TRBD1 is a possible D gene (6 bases). With 5 bases removed from V and 4 bases from J, the gap between germline ends came to 14 bases. The CDR3 runs 13 residues. CDR1 GTSNPN and CDR2 SVGIG come from the germline V gene (reference sequence). CDR3 sequence: CAWDVTGGYGYTF. DNA for the CDR3: TGTGCCTGGGATGTGACAGGCGGCTATGGCTACACCTTC. Full variable domain (remainder filled in from reference TRBV30 and TRBJ1-2): SQTIHQWPATLVQPVGSPLSLECTVEGTSNPNLYWYRQAAGRGLQLLFYSVGIGQISSEVPQNLSASRPQDRQFILSSKKLLLSDSGFYLCAWDVTGGYGYTFGSGTRLTVV.

The chain uses TRBV10-3 and TRBJ2-5, with 10 bases that match TRBD1. The J call is uncertain, as TRBJ2-7 better fits the DNA end. The CDR3 runs to 15 residues. Germline values: CDR1 ENHRY, CDR2 SYGVKD. This CDR3 is CAISAGTGVTYEQYF. DNA for the CDR3: TGTGCCATCAGCGCCGGGACAGGGGTTACATACGAGCAGTACTTC.

The CDR3 loop is CAWSTKTGYNSPLHF. The CDR3 nucleotides are TGTGCCTGGAGTACGAAGACAGGCTATAATTCACCCCTCCACTTT. The genes are TRBV30 and TRBJ1-6; the D gene is possibly TRBD1 (6 bases). This CDR3 contains 15 residues. Trimming left V 2 bases short and J 3 bases short, with 11 bases between. Germline CDR1 and CDR2: GTSNPN and SVGIG (reference sequence).

The genes are TRBV7-2 and TRBJ2-7, with unresolved D. CDR3 length: 18 residues. Per the germline V gene, CDR1 is SGHTA and CDR2 is FQGNSA. V was pared by 2 bases and J by 3 bases, with 23 bases between. CDR3 loop: CASSLTRLGSAEYYEQYF. The DNA of the CDR3 is TGTGCCAGCAGCTTAACCCGATTAGGTTCGGCGGAATACTACGAGCAGTACTTC.

The V gene is TRBV7-9, the J gene TRBJ2-7; the D gene is possibly TRBD1 (6 bases). Per the germline V gene, CDR1 is SEHNR and CDR2 is FQNEAQ (reference sequence). V was pared by 1 base and J by 7 bases, with 11 bases between. The CDR3 has 13 residues. CDR3 nucleotides: TGTGCCAGCAGCTTAGTTGGGGGCTGGGAGCAGTACTTC. It is translated as CASSLVGGWEQYF.

The rearrangement uses TRBV18 and TRBJ1-6, with D unresolved. Trimming pared 2 bases from V and 10 bases from J, leaving 15 bases between. The CDR3 extends over 15 amino acids. CDR1 KGHSH and CDR2 LQKENI come from the germline V gene. In DNA, the CDR3 is TGTGCCAGCTCACCAGACGGAGGGCATGAGTCACCCCTCCACTTT. Protein: CASSPDGGHESPLHF.